This T cell receptor beta chain derives from a study of T-cell memory formation after mild COVID-19. From the 5' RACE reads, TCRdb called clonotypes with MiXCR, one entry per CDR3 protein. The sample has about 140,000 distinct CDR3 sequences, 6% to 7% seen once. This clonotype was observed at least ten times. The ends were cut back, 0 bases at V and 2 bases at J, with 9 bases in the middle. From germline, CDR1 is SGHRS and CDR2 YFSETQ. The CDR3 extends over 15 amino acids. The receptor was isolated from an adult woman who had mild COVID-19 (a few samples of this study predate the infection). Cell type and time point are not known. The sample taken for sequencing was PBMCs or a T cell subset sorted from them (not recorded which). The chain couples TRBV5-1 to TRBJ2-1; D remains ambiguous. DNA for the CDR3: TGCGCCAGCAGCTTGGAGCGCCCAACCTACAATGAGCAGTTCTTC. Translation: CASSLERPTYNEQFF.